These 31 T cell receptor beta chains were all obtained from the same sample, sequenced in a study of T-cell memory formation after mild COVID-19. TCRdb reprocessed the 5' RACE reads with MiXCR, giving one entry per CDR3 protein. The table has 140,000 or so distinct CDR3 sequences, around 5.8% seen once. Sequencing used PBMCs or a T cell subset sorted from them (not recorded which). These receptor sequences come from an adult woman who had mild COVID-19 (a few samples of this study predate the infection). Cell type and time point are not known.

This clonotype has ten or more counts. The genes are TRBV3-1 and TRBJ1-2; 7 nucleotides line up with TRBD1. Germline V gives CDR1 LGHDT, CDR2 YNNKEL (reference sequence). The CDR3 totals 15 residues. J was trimmed by 0 bases and V by 1 base; bases with no gene match: 2. CDR3 amino acids: CASSQGTGSNYGYTF. The CDR3 bases are TGTGCCAGCAGCCAAGGGACAGGCTCTAACTATGGCTACACCTTC. The full variable domain, its missing parts supplied by reference TRBV3-1 and TRBJ1-2, is DTAVSQTPKYLVTQMGNDKSIKCEQNLGHDTMYWYKQDSKKFLKIMFSYNNKELIINETVPNRFSPKSPDKAHLNLHINSLELGDSAVYFCASSQGTGSNYGYTFGSGTRLTVV.

Many counts were recorded for this clonotype. The chain has TRBV5-1 and TRBJ2-7; TRBD1 matches at 9 bases. The germline gives CDR1 SGHRS, CDR2 YFSETQ. The CDR3 sequence is 15 residues long. V lost 2 bases and J lost 5; bases outside the gene matches: 8. Here the CDR3 reads CASSFSGDRADEQYF. For the CDR3, the DNA is TGCGCCAGCAGCTTTTCCGGGGACAGGGCGGACGAGCAGTACTTC. The entire variable domain, with the rest obtained from reference TRBV5-1 and TRBJ2-7, is as follows: KAGVTQTPRYLIKTRGQQVTLSCSPISGHRSVSWYQQTPGQGLQFLFEYFSETQRNKGNFPGRFSGRQFSNSRSEMNVSTLELGDSALYLCASSFSGDRADEQYFGPGTRLTVT.

The gene calls are TRBV9 and TRBJ1-1; D is perhaps TRBD1 (5 bases). This CDR3 contains 16 residues. With 2 bases removed from V and 0 bases from J, the gap between germline ends came to 14 bases. Germline loops: CDR1 SGDLS, CDR2 YYNGEE. In DNA, the CDR3 is TGTGCCAGCAGCGTGGGGGTGACAGAATTGAACACTGAAGCTTTCTTT. Translated, it gives CASSVGVTELNTEAFF.

J is TRBJ2-3 and V is TRBV5-1; 9 bases agree with TRBD1. The CDR3 contains 16 residues. Trimming at V came to 4 bases and at J to 4 bases, leaving 10 bases not matched to a gene. The V gene's germline CDR1 is SGHRS and CDR2 YFSETQ. The CDR3 sequence: CASSREQGAFADTQYF. CDR3 in DNA: TGCGCCAGCAGCAGGGAACAGGGGGCGTTCGCAGATACGCAGTATTTT.

This clonotype was observed many times. V gene TRBV10-3 combines with J gene TRBJ2-7, with D maybe TRBD1 (5 bases). The CDR3 has 14 residues. Germline V gene sequence: CDR1 ENHRY, CDR2 SYGVKD. Trimming took off 4 bases at V and 5 bases at J, with 15 bases between the two ends. Written as DNA, the CDR3 is TGTGCCATCAGTGCTCGGCAGGGAACCGACGAGCAGTACTTC. Its translation: CAISARQGTDEQYF.

The rearrangement uses TRBV7-2 and TRBJ2-3, with 11 bases identical to TRBD2. Germline V CDR1 and CDR2: SGHTA, FQGNSA. V lost 6 bases and J lost 4; bases outside the gene matches: 6. The CDR3 loop spans 15 amino acids. CDR3 DNA: TGTGCCAGCAGTATTAGCGGGGGGGCTGCAGATACGCAGTATTTT. This translates into CASSISGGAADTQYF.

This clonotype was found a few times. The gene calls are TRBV29-1 and TRBJ2-1; 8 bases map to TRBD2. J lost 3 bases, V lost 4 bases, and 11 bases had no gene match. The CDR3 has 16 residues. Germline V gives CDR1 SQVTM, CDR2 ANQGSEA. The CDR3 region is CSVAGAREEFYNEQFF. DNA for the CDR3: TGCAGCGTTGCAGGTGCGCGGGAGGAGTTCTACAATGAGCAGTTCTTC.

Many counts were recorded for this clonotype. The chain has TRBV4-3 and TRBJ2-3, with D hard to call. The CDR3 spans 16 residues. With 1 base removed from V and 1 base from J, the gap between germline ends came to 12 bases. The germline gives CDR1 LGHNA, CDR2 YSLEER. DNA for the CDR3: TGCGCCAGCAGCCAAGCCTCCCACCGGGGCACAGATACGCAGTATTTT. It translates to CASSQASHRGTDTQYF.

This chain links TRBV4-1 with TRBJ2-7; D gene uncertain. The CDR3 runs 17 residues. The V gene lost 4 bases and the J gene lost 3 bases, with 22 bases spanning the gap. CDR1 and CDR2 (germline): MGHRA, YSYEKL. DNA of the CDR3: TGCGCCAGCAGCCCCCTCCCCCGACCCTTCTCAAACTACGAGCAGTACTTC. Its protein is CASSPLPRPFSNYEQYF.

This clonotype showed up just once. A much larger clone lies a single base off, so this may be a read error. The chain is built from TRBV12-3 or TRBV12-4 and TRBJ1-6, with 7 bases aligning to TRBD1. The CDR3 covers 14 residues. This chain's CDR3 is CASSLEGARSHLHF. The CDR3 coding sequence is TGTGCCAGCAGTCTAGAGGGGGCACGGTCACACCTCCACTTT.

V gene TRBV7-2 combines with J gene TRBJ2-2, with D unresolved. There are 15 residues in the CDR3. Germline V gene lookup returns CDR1 SGHTA and CDR2 FQGNSA. V was pared by 8 bases and J by 4 bases, with 17 bases between. The chain's CDR3 is CASLPRRSVTGELFF. The CDR3 DNA reads as TGTGCCAGCCTCCCCCGGCGGTCGGTCACCGGGGAGCTGTTTTTT.

The table lists this clonotype with a few counts. The rearrangement joins TRBV21-1 to TRBJ2-1; the table's D call of TRBD2 was not tested on the DNA. TRBV21-1 is annotated as a pseudogene. The CDR3 totals 15 residues. CDR3 in amino acids: CASSILAPGGNEQFF. In DNA form, the CDR3 reads TGTGCCAGCAGCATACTAGCGCCGGGGGGGAATGAGCAGTTCTTC.

This clonotype was found a few times. The chain combines TRBV20-1 with TRBJ2-3; TRBD2 is a possible D gene (6 bases). Germline lookup yields CDR1 DFQATT and CDR2 SNEGSKA (reference sequence). This CDR3 comprises 16 residues. V shed 5 bases and J shed 0 bases, with 18 bases lying between them. CDR3 nucleotides: TGCAGTGCTGGGGGAACTAGCAGATCTAGCACAGATACGCAGTATTTT. Translation: CSAGGTSRSSTDTQYF.

This clonotype appeared many times. The gene calls are TRBV6-6 and TRBJ2-2; 7 nucleotides agree with TRBD1. CDR3 length equals 16 residues. Looked up from germline, CDR1 is MNHNY and CDR2 is SVGAGI (reference sequence). Losses at the gene ends were 5 bases for V and 1 base for J; bases not matched to a gene: 7. The CDR3 sequence is CASSPTGRGNTGELFF. CDR3 DNA sequence: TGTGCCAGCAGTCCGACAGGGCGAGGGAACACCGGGGAGCTGTTTTTT.

This clonotype was detected a few times. The chain uses TRBV3-1 and TRBJ1-1; the D gene is possibly TRBD1 (5 bases). The V end was cut by 3 bases, the J end by 5 bases, with 10 bases between. This CDR3 spans 13 amino acids. The germline CDR1 and CDR2 sequences are LGHDT and YNNKEL (reference sequence). CDR3 loop: CASSHARGTEAFF. For the CDR3, the DNA is TGTGCCAGCAGCCACGCTCGGGGGACTGAAGCTTTCTTT.

In its sample, this clonotype was seen many times. The chain is built from TRBV29-1 and TRBJ2-3, with TRBD2 matching 9 bases. The J segment lost 1 base and the V segment lost 7 bases, leaving 6 bases of the junction unmatched. CDR1 and CDR2 from the germline V gene are SQVTM and ANQGSEA. This CDR3 contains 14 residues. The CDR3 DNA follows: TGCAGCGGGGGGGTAGCGGGAGGCACAGATACGCAGTATTTT. It is translated as CSGGVAGGTDTQYF.

This clonotype was counted many times. The V gene is TRBV5-1, the J gene TRBJ2-2; D may be TRBD1 (5 bases). Trimming left V 0 bases short and J 3 bases short, with 15 bases between. Germline CDR1 reads SGHRS; CDR2 reads YFSETQ. This CDR3 comprises 17 residues. This CDR3 is CASSLEQVQGYTGELFF. DNA for the CDR3: TGCGCCAGCAGCTTGGAACAGGTGCAGGGCTACACCGGGGAGCTGTTTTTT.

This clonotype was recorded at least ten times. The CDR3 DNA sequence: TGTGCCAGCAGCTTGGGACTAGCGGGAGGGAATGAGCAGTTCTTC. The encoded protein is CASSLGLAGGNEQFF. The chain uses TRBV7-3 and TRBJ2-1, with 16 bases matching TRBD2. Losses at the gene ends were 3 bases for V and 7 bases for J; bases not matched to a gene: 0. Germline CDR1 is SGHTA and CDR2 is FQGTGA. The CDR3 is 15 amino acids.

This clonotype showed up just a few times. The chain is built from TRBV6-6 and TRBJ1-5; D ambiguous. V shed 2 bases and J shed 2 bases, with 10 bases lying between them. The CDR3 sequence is 15 residues long. Germline CDR1 is MNHNY and CDR2 is SVGAGI (reference sequence). The CDR3 nucleotides read TGTGCCAGCAGTTACGACGATAAAGGCAATCAGCCCCAGCATTTT. It codes for CASSYDDKGNQPQHF.

This clonotype was counted at least ten times. This chain links TRBV5-1 with TRBJ2-1, with TRBD2 identical over 9 bases. CDR3 length: 17 amino acids. Germline V gene data show CDR1 as SGHRS and CDR2 as YFSETQ. The ends lost 0 bases at V and 8 bases at J; junction bases unmatched: 12. The CDR3 DNA reads as TGCGCCAGCAGCTTGGTGATAGCGGGAGACTCCGGCCATGAGCAGTTCTTC. Protein: CASSLVIAGDSGHEQFF.

This clonotype has ten or more counts. The chain combines TRBV5-4 with TRBJ1-1; no clear D gene. The ends were cut back, 4 bases at V and 1 base at J, with 8 bases in the middle. The CDR3 totals 13 residues. CDR1 and CDR2 (germline): SGHNT, YYREEE (reference sequence). CDR3 sequence (DNA): TGTGCCAGCAGCACGCAGGCGAACACTGAAGCTTTCTTT. This encodes CASSTQANTEAFF.

This clonotype was picked up many times. The rearrangement links TRBV7-9 to TRBJ1-1; 8 nucleotides align to TRBD1. CDR1 is SEHNR, CDR2 FQNEAQ, per germline (reference sequence). The CDR3 runs to 15 residues. The junction had 7 bases not matched to a gene; V was cut back by 6 bases and J by 1 base. CDR3 region: CASSHPRGPNTEAFF. The CDR3 nucleotides read TGTGCCAGCAGTCACCCCAGGGGGCCGAACACTGAAGCTTTCTTT.

Many counts were recorded for this clonotype. The chain couples TRBV7-9 to TRBJ2-2; tentative D call: TRBD2 (6 bases). Trimming stripped 0 bases from V and 4 bases from J, with 6 bases between. The CDR3 totals 14 residues. The germline CDR1 and CDR2 sequences are SEHNR and FQNEAQ (reference sequence). The CDR3 bases are TGTGCCAGCAGCTTAGCGGGGGGCACCGGGGAGCTGTTTTTT. Translated: CASSLAGGTGELFF.

This clonotype was detected once. This may stem from a read error, because a much larger clone lies one nucleotide away. V is TRBV11-3 and J is TRBJ2-5, with a weak D call TRBD2 (6 bases). This CDR3 comprises 15 residues. The germline V and J ends were trimmed by 9 bases and 2 bases, with 19 bases remaining between them. Germline V gives CDR1 SGHNT, CDR2 YENEEA. The CDR3, as DNA: TGTGCCAGAAGTCGGCCGGGACTGGATCAAGAGACCCAGTACTTC. As protein: CARSRPGLDQETQYF.

The J gene is TRBJ2-1, the V gene TRBV24-1, with TRBD2 matching 11 bases. The V and J ends lost 3 bases and 9 bases, in that order; junction bases with no gene match: 6. Germline V gene sequence: CDR1 KGHDR, CDR2 SFDVKD. The CDR3 has 15 residues. The CDR3 is CATSDPVSGGAEQFF. CDR3 bases: TGTGCCACCAGTGATCCCGTTAGCGGGGGGGCTGAGCAGTTCTTC.

This clonotype ranks as medium-sized. The V call is TRBV29-1, the J call TRBJ2-7; 12 bases fit TRBD2. CDR1 is SQVTM and CDR2 is ANQGSEA in the germline V gene. Trimming at V came to 4 bases and at J to 6 bases, leaving 4 bases not matched to a gene. The CDR3 consists of 13 residues. CDR3 sequence: CSVVLAGGREQYF. The CDR3 coding sequence is TGCAGCGTTGTACTAGCGGGAGGTCGCGAGCAGTACTTC.

The V gene is TRBV4-1, the J gene TRBJ1-5; D is uncertain. Trimming cost V 6 bases and J 7 bases, with 13 bases left between them. Germline CDR1 MGHRA, CDR2 YSYEKL. The CDR3 extends over 13 amino acids. The CDR3: CASRAGWGQPQHF. The DNA for the CDR3 is TGCGCCAGCAGGGCAGGTTGGGGACAGCCCCAGCATTTT.

The chain has TRBV7-9 and TRBJ2-3; D gene ambiguous. Germline CDR1 and CDR2: SEHNR and FQNEAQ (reference sequence). Trimming cost V 3 bases and J 2 bases, with 12 bases left between them. The CDR3 totals 15 residues. The CDR3 protein is CASSFGAEFTDTQYF. The CDR3 DNA sequence: TGTGCCAGCAGCTTCGGCGCGGAGTTCACAGATACGCAGTATTTT.

This clonotype has ten or more counts. The chain carries TRBV7-2 and TRBJ2-3, with D perhaps matching TRBD1 or TRBD2 (5 bases each). This CDR3 contains 13 residues. The V and J ends lost 3 bases and 3 bases respectively, with 7 bases between them. CDR1 and CDR2 from the germline V gene are SGHTA and FQGNSA. The CDR3 reads CASSFGGTDTQYF. The CDR3 nucleotides are TGTGCCAGCAGCTTTGGGGGAACAGATACGCAGTATTTT.

CDR3 DNA: TGCAGTGCAGGAAAAGCGGGGGAAGAGACCCAGTACTTC. Translation gives CSAGKAGEETQYF. The V gene is TRBV20-1, the J gene TRBJ2-5; 8 bases fit TRBD2. V shed 6 bases and J 3 bases; nucleotides not matched to a gene: 6. Per the germline V gene, CDR1 is DFQATT and CDR2 is SNEGSKA (reference sequence). This CDR3 has 13 amino acids.

This clonotype was picked up a small number of times. The chain is built from TRBV20-1 and TRBJ2-1; 10 nucleotides match TRBD2. Per the germline V gene, CDR1 is DFQATT and CDR2 is SNEGSKA (reference sequence). Losses at the gene ends were 3 bases for V and 2 bases for J; bases not matched to a gene: 7. The CDR3 is 16 amino acids. CDR3 nucleotides: TGCAGTGCTAGTGGAAGCGGGGGGGTTACCTACAATGAGCAGTTCTTC. Amino acids: CSASGSGGVTYNEQFF.